Each of the 22 T cell receptor beta chains below was sequenced from the same sample in a study of naive CD8 T cells in extremely preterm neonates. Some clones are missing from TCRdb's copy, which holds only in-frame ones; the method was immunoSEQ multiplex PCR. The data contain over 3,500 clones, around 98% of them singletons. The sample consisted of naive CD8+ T cells from blood. The source of these receptors is a human donor in good health.

The chain employs TRBV14 and TRBJ2-7; D gene unclear. The V gene lost 6 bases and the J gene lost 3 bases, with 9 bases spanning the gap. CDR1 and CDR2 (germline): SGHDN, FVKESK. The CDR3 is 12 amino acids. CDR3 bases: TGTGCCAGCAGGAGTAACTACTACGAGCAGTACGTC. Residues: CASRSNYYEQYV.

The chain combines TRBV9 with TRBJ1-2, with TRBD1 matching 7 bases. Losses at the gene ends were 4 bases for V and 1 base for J; bases not matched to a gene: 10. CDR1 and CDR2 from the germline V gene are SGDLS and YYNGEE. The CDR3 sequence is 16 residues long. CDR3 nucleotides: TGTGCCAGCAGCCCCAGTATGAGGGGGCGTAACTATGGCTACACCTTC. Translating gives CASSPSMRGRNYGYTF.

J is TRBJ1-5 and V is TRBV9; 7 bases match TRBD1. The CDR3 runs to 15 residues. Germline values: CDR1 SGDLS, CDR2 YYNGEE. V lost 2 bases, J lost 7 bases, and 9 bases stayed unmatched. This CDR3 reads CASSVKGQQPQPQHF. DNA of the CDR3: TGTGCCAGCAGCGTTAAGGGACAGCAACCCCAGCCCCAGCATTTT.

This chain connects TRBV7-6 to TRBJ2-5, with D perhaps TRBD2 (6 bases). Germline V gives CDR1 SGHVS, CDR2 FNYEAQ. V lost 10 bases, J lost 8 bases, and 17 bases lay in between. This CDR3 contains 12 residues. The CDR3 here is CATSERRETQYF. CDR3 DNA sequence: TGTGCCACTAGCGAGAGAAGAGAAACCCAGTACTTC.

Here the CDR3 reads CASIPPGRGSPLHF. CDR3 DNA: TGTGCCAGCATTCCGCCAGGGCGGGGTTCACCCCTCCACTTT. The V call is TRBV25-1, the J call TRBJ1-6; D might be TRBD1 (5 bases). There are 14 residues in the CDR3. Per germline, CDR1 MGHDK and CDR2 SYGVNS. The V and J ends lost 7 bases and 9 bases respectively, with 16 bases between them.

The chain links TRBV6-1 to TRBJ1-5; 9 nucleotides line up with TRBD1. Trimming cost V 3 bases and J 1 base; bases outside gene matches: 4. This CDR3 is 16 amino acids long. Germline CDR1 is MNHNS and CDR2 is SASEGT. CDR3 sequence reads: CASSEDRGGSNQPQHF. CDR3 bases: TGTGCCAGCAGTGAGGACAGGGGTGGGAGCAATCAGCCCCAGCATTTT.

This chain joins TRBV4-3 and TRBJ2-7, with a possible D match to TRBD2 (6 bases). Germline V gene lookup returns CDR1 LGHNA and CDR2 YSLEER. V was trimmed by 2 bases and J by 7 bases, leaving 18 bases between them. This CDR3 comprises 15 residues. DNA for the CDR3: TGCGCCAGCAGCCAATACCGGGACTTAAGAGGGGAGCAGTACTTC. It yields the protein CASSQYRDLRGEQYF.

This chain joins TRBV6-1 and TRBJ1-6, with a possible D match to TRBD1 (5 bases). V lost 6 bases to trimming and J lost 9 bases, with 15 bases between them. Looked up from germline, CDR1 is MNHNS and CDR2 is SASEGT. There are 14 residues in the CDR3. The CDR3 DNA sequence: TGTGCCAGCAGATGGAGCCAGGGCGGTTCACCCCTCCACTTT. This codes for CASRWSQGGSPLHF.

The chain couples TRBV10-3 to TRBJ1-5, with D perhaps matching TRBD1 (5 bases). The germline V and J ends were trimmed by 4 bases and 4 bases, with 11 bases remaining between them. The length of the CDR3 is 14 residues. The germline gives CDR1 ENHRY, CDR2 SYGVKD. CDR3 protein: CAISAHGANQPQHF. CDR3 bases: TGTGCCATCAGTGCCCATGGGGCTAATCAGCCCCAGCATTTT.

The rearrangement uses TRBV4-1 and TRBJ1-1; D is uncertain. V gave up 0 bases and J gave up 1 base, with 18 bases separating them. The CDR3 has 18 amino acids. CDR1 is MGHRA, CDR2 YSYEKL, per germline. CDR3 sequence: CASSQDINLRQPNTEAFF. CDR3 DNA: TGCGCCAGCAGCCAAGATATTAACTTGCGGCAGCCGAACACTGAAGCTTTCTTT.

This chain links TRBV28 with TRBJ1-6; D is uncertain. Per germline, CDR1 MDHEN and CDR2 SYDVKM. Trimming cost V 4 bases and J 7 bases, with 8 bases left between them. The CDR3 sequence is 13 residues long. The CDR3 DNA reads as TGTGCCAGCAGTTACTTCGGGAATTCACCCCTCCACTTT. This sequence encodes CASSYFGNSPLHF.

V is TRBV4-1 and J is TRBJ1-1; D is uncertain. Germline CDR1 MGHRA, CDR2 YSYEKL. Between the trimmed V and J ends, which lost 1 base and 5 bases, there was a span of 14 bases. The CDR3 covers 15 residues. DNA for the CDR3: TGCGCCAGCAGCCAAGCTCTGGGAGGACTTACTGAAGCTTTCTTT. The encoded protein is CASSQALGGLTEAFF.

The chain is built from TRBV10-3 and TRBJ1-1; D unresolved. The V end lost 6 bases, the J end lost 1 base, and 21 bases lay between the germline ends. This CDR3 contains 17 residues. Germline V gene data show CDR1 as ENHRY and CDR2 as SYGVKD. CDR3 sequence (DNA): TGTGCCATCAGCCGACTAAGTAACAAGACGGGGAACACTGAAGCTTTCTTT. Its translation: CAISRLSNKTGNTEAFF.

The chain carries TRBV19 and TRBJ1-3, with a tentative D call TRBD1 (5 bases). Germline V lookup: CDR1 LNHDA, CDR2 SQIVND (reference sequence). The CDR3 contains 15 residues. Trimming stripped 1 base from V and 2 bases from J, with 9 bases between. CDR3: CASSIATGAGNTIYF. In DNA, the CDR3 is TGTGCCAGTAGTATAGCCACAGGAGCTGGAAACACCATATATTTT.

The CDR3 is CASSQVTAGGIDTQYF. For the CDR3, the DNA is TGTGCCAGCAGCCAAGTAACAGCGGGGGGCATAGATACGCAGTATTTT. This chain links TRBV4-2 with TRBJ2-3, with 9 bases aligning to TRBD2. Trimming at V came to 1 base and at J to 5 bases, leaving 7 bases not matched to a gene. The germline CDR1 and CDR2 sequences are LGHNA and YNFKEQ. The CDR3 spans 16 residues.

This rearrangement joins TRBV27 to TRBJ1-1; D possibly corresponds to TRBD1 (5 bases). V lost 5 bases to trimming and J lost 0 bases, with 7 bases between them. The germline gives CDR1 MNHEY, CDR2 SMNVEV (reference sequence). CDR3 length: 13 residues. CDR3 protein: CASSPTVNTEAFF. CDR3 coding DNA: TGTGCCAGCAGTCCGACAGTGAACACTGAAGCTTTCTTT.

J is TRBJ2-3 and V is TRBV10-3; maybe TRBD2 (6 bases). This CDR3 has 15 residues. Germline lookup yields CDR1 ENHRY and CDR2 SYGVKD. The ends were cut back, 2 bases at V and 3 bases at J, with 12 bases in the middle. The CDR3 sequence is CAISETPRGTDTQYF. The CDR3 DNA reads as TGTGCCATCAGTGAGACGCCACGGGGGACAGATACGCAGTATTTT.

Comments on this clone: As the CDR3 is not closed by the conserved phenylalanine or tryptophan, this likely results from a read error. The rearrangement links TRBV2 to TRBJ1-2; the match to TRBD1 covers 9 bases. The CDR3 has 14 amino acids. In germline, CDR1 is SNHLY, CDR2 FYNNEI. The trim removed 6 bases at V and 2 bases at J, leaving 4 bases unmatched. The CDR3 DNA is TGTGCCAGCAGGGGACAGGGTTGGAACTATGGCTACACCTAC. Encoded protein: CASRGQGWNYGYTY.

The chain employs TRBV4-1 and TRBJ2-7; 7 bases map to TRBD2. With V trimmed by 0 bases and J by 2 bases, 4 bases remained unmatched. The CDR3 length is 15 residues. The V gene's germline CDR1 is MGHRA and CDR2 YSYEKL. The CDR3 reads CASSQDLGRAYEQYF. CDR3 nucleotides: TGCGCCAGCAGCCAAGATTTGGGGAGGGCCTACGAGCAGTACTTC.

This chain joins TRBV21-1 and TRBJ2-5; TRBD1, as called in the table, went unchecked against the DNA. TRBV21-1 is reported as a pseudogene. This CDR3 is built from 16 residues. CDR3 amino acids: CASSKRDRGRRETQYF. In nucleotides, the CDR3 is TGTGCCAGCAGCAAAAGGGACAGGGGCCGGAGGGAGACCCAGTACTTC.

This chain connects TRBV7-9 to TRBJ2-5, with 9 bases lining up with TRBD1. Germline CDR1 is SEHNR and CDR2 is FQNEAQ (reference sequence). Trimming cost V 6 bases and J 2 bases; bases outside gene matches: 4. This CDR3 contains 14 residues. CDR3 protein: CASSLGQGQETQYF. The CDR3 DNA sequence: TGTGCCAGCAGTCTAGGACAGGGGCAAGAGACCCAGTACTTC. Filled out from reference TRBV7-9 and TRBJ2-5, the complete variable domain reads DTGVSQNPRHKITKRGQNVTFRCDPISEHNRLYWYRQTLGQGPEFLTYFQNEAQLEKSRLLSDRFSAERPKGSFSTLEIQRTEQGDSAMYLCASSLGQGQETQYFGPGTRLLVL.

The V and J genes are TRBV7-8 and TRBJ2-3, with 11 bases aligning to TRBD1. Germline values: CDR1 SGHVS, CDR2 FQNEAQ. Trimming took 5 bases from V and 1 from J; bases not matched to a gene: 17. The CDR3 has 20 residues. CDR3 nucleotides: TGTGCCAGCAGCCCCCGGACAGGGGGCACGTGGGGACCTGGCACAGATACGCAGTATTTT. Amino acids: CASSPRTGGTWGPGTDTQYF.